Each of the 9 T cell receptor beta chains below was sequenced from the same sample in a study of blood T cell repertoires in COVID-19. Profiled with immunoSEQ multiplex PCR; TCRdb holds only in-frame clones, not every one. The data contain around 280,000 clones, about nine tenths of them singletons. Sequencing used peripheral blood. The receptors shown here come from a woman in her 30s with COVID-19, enrolled during active disease.

This CDR3 reads CASSDPNGQGARNEQFF. In DNA, the CDR3 is TGCGCCAGCAGTGACCCAAATGGACAGGGGGCACGCAATGAGCAGTTCTTC. V and J are TRBV10-1 and TRBJ2-1; 11 nucleotides line up with TRBD1. The CDR3 has 17 amino acids. Looked up from germline, CDR1 is WNHNN and CDR2 is SYGVQD (reference sequence). With V trimmed by 3 bases and J by 6 bases, 10 bases remained unmatched.

The V and J genes are TRBV4-1 and TRBJ2-4; D might be TRBD2 (5 bases). Germline CDR1 MGHRA, CDR2 YSYEKL. The V end lost 0 bases, the J end lost 0 bases, and 12 bases lay between the germline ends. The CDR3 is 17 residues long. CDR3 DNA: TGCGCCAGCAGCCAAGAACGGGGAGTCTTAGCCAAAAACATTCAGTACTTC. Its translation: CASSQERGVLAKNIQYF.

The gene calls are TRBV7-3 and TRBJ2-1, with TRBD2 matching 10 bases. Germline V gives CDR1 SGHTA, CDR2 FQGTGA. This CDR3 spans 15 amino acids. Trimming cost V 2 bases and J 7 bases; bases outside gene matches: 5. The CDR3 is CASSLSPSGRNEQFF. CDR3 DNA: TGTGCCAGCAGCTTATCCCCTAGCGGGAGAAATGAGCAGTTCTTC.

This clone showed up just a few times. This chain links TRBV19 with TRBJ1-4; D remains unclear. This CDR3 has 14 residues. Trimming stripped 3 bases from V and 3 bases from J, with 8 bases between. Germline V CDR1 and CDR2: LNHDA, SQIVND (reference sequence). Here the CDR3 reads CASSMGRANEKLFF. DNA for the CDR3: TGTGCCAGTAGTATGGGGAGAGCTAATGAAAAACTGTTTTTT.

This clone is a singleton in its sample. This chain links TRBV10-3 with TRBJ2-1, with D possibly being TRBD2 (6 bases). CDR3 length: 16 residues. Trimming pared 8 bases from V and 2 bases from J, leaving 19 bases between. Germline V gene lookup returns CDR1 ENHRY and CDR2 SYGVKD. CDR3 in amino acids: CAIRGAGSTPYNEQFF. The CDR3 DNA follows: TGTGCCATCCGCGGGGCAGGCTCAACCCCCTACAATGAGCAGTTCTTC.

The rearrangement uses TRBV14 and TRBJ1-1; D gene unclear. Trimming shortened V by 4 bases and J by 8 bases, and 17 bases separated the two germline ends. Germline V CDR1 and CDR2: SGHDN, FVKESK. The CDR3 has 14 amino acids. DNA for the CDR3: TGTGCCAGCAGCCCGGCCTTAGAGGCCCTCGAAGCTTTCTTT. This translates into CASSPALEALEAFF.

Comments on this clone: Compared with germline, one end of the junction differs, possibly owing to a read error. The chain carries TRBV9 and TRBJ2-7; D is perhaps TRBD2 (5 bases). Germline-derived CDR1 and CDR2 are SGDLS and YYNGEE. The CDR3 loop spans 12 amino acids. The CDR3 sequence is CARSGLFYEQYF. Written as DNA, the CDR3 is TGTGCCAGAAGCGGACTCTTCTACGAGCAGTACTTC.

This chain connects TRBV19 to TRBJ2-7, with D tentatively TRBD2 (6 bases). The length of the CDR3 is 15 residues. Germline V lookup: CDR1 LNHDA, CDR2 SQIVND (reference sequence). With 7 bases removed from V and 4 bases from J, the gap between germline ends came to 20 bases. The CDR3 sequence: CASTLRREGVYEQYF. CDR3 nucleotides: TGTGCCAGTACCCTTCGGAGGGAAGGGGTTTACGAGCAGTACTTC.

In its sample, this clone was seen once. One junction end does not reproduce the germline sequence, and a read error may be involved. V gene TRBV2 combines with J gene TRBJ2-5; 13 positions match TRBD2. CDR1 is SNHLY and CDR2 is FYNNEI in the germline V gene. The CDR3 sequence is 15 residues long. The CDR3 DNA reads TGTGCCAGCAGTGAAACGGGACTAGCGGGACGCAGGGCGCACTTC. Translating it yields CASSETGLAGRRAHF.